Following are 29 T cell receptor beta chains from one sample sequenced in a study of T cells in localized non-small cell lung cancer. The assay was immunoSEQ multiplex PCR, and TCRdb's table has in-frame clones only and misses some. The data show roughly 50,000 clones, approximately 90% seen once. The sequences come from peripheral blood, collected before any cancer treatment. These receptors were taken from a man aged 35 to 70 with stage I lung adenocarcinoma.

The V call is TRBV2, the J call TRBJ2-7; D is ambiguous. The CDR3 totals 11 residues. CDR1 SNHLY and CDR2 FYNNEI come from the germline V gene. The V end lost 4 bases, the J end lost 4 bases, and 5 bases lay between the germline ends. DNA of the CDR3: TGTGCCAGCAGTGGCGGTTACGAGCAGTACTTC. Its protein product is CASSGGYEQYF.

This clone appeared a few times. The V gene is TRBV7-9, the J gene TRBJ2-5; 9 bases are a match to TRBD2. Germline lookup yields CDR1 SEHNR and CDR2 FQNEAQ (reference sequence). The CDR3 covers 19 residues. After removal of 5 bases from V and 2 bases from J, the junction contained 18 bases not matched to a gene. In nucleotides, the CDR3 is TGTGCCAGCAGCCCCCGGCGTCTAGCGGGAAGGTTAGAACAAGAGACCCAGTACTTC. Its translation: CASSPRRLAGRLEQETQYF.

This chain connects TRBV7-9 to TRBJ1-5; D is uncertain. Germline V lookup: CDR1 SEHNR, CDR2 FQNEAQ (reference sequence). The CDR3 totals 12 residues. Trimming stripped 3 bases from V and 3 bases from J, with 3 bases between. The CDR3 region has the DNA TGTGCCAGCAGCTTTATCAATCAGCCCCAGCATTTT. Encoded protein: CASSFINQPQHF.

This clone has just a few counts. The V gene is TRBV6-6, the J gene TRBJ2-3; 9 nucleotides line up with TRBD1. J was trimmed by 5 bases and V by 5 bases; bases with no gene match: 8. Germline V gene sequence: CDR1 MNHNY, CDR2 SVGAGI (reference sequence). This CDR3 region has 15 residues. The DNA of the CDR3 is TGTGCCAGCAGTCTTTCGACAGGGGGGAGAGATACGCAGTATTTT. Protein: CASSLSTGGRDTQYF.

The J gene is TRBJ1-4, the V gene TRBV15; no clear D. Germline V gene lookup returns CDR1 LNHNV and CDR2 YYDKDF (reference sequence). The CDR3 contains 16 residues. The V end was cut by 0 bases, the J end by 1 base, with 9 bases between. CDR3 nucleotides: TGTGCCACCAGCAGAGATCTGGGCTTAACTAATGAAAAACTGTTTTTT. Translating gives CATSRDLGLTNEKLFF. Using reference TRBV15 and TRBJ1-4 for the parts outside the CDR3, the full variable domain is DAMVIQNPRYQVTQFGKPVTLSCSQTLNHNVMYWYQQKSSQAPKLLFHYYDKDFNNEADTPDNFQSRRPNTSFCFLDIRSPGLGDTAMYLCATSRDLGLTNEKLFFGSGTQLSVL.

The V gene is TRBV2, the J gene TRBJ2-1; no clear D. The germline V and J ends were trimmed by 1 base and 2 bases, with 6 bases remaining between them. Germline CDR1 reads SNHLY; CDR2 reads FYNNEI. This CDR3 has 14 residues. The CDR3 spells CASSEGPPYNEQFF. The CDR3 DNA reads TGTGCCAGCAGTGAAGGGCCCCCCTACAATGAGCAGTTCTTC.

The chain is built from TRBV11-3 and TRBJ2-2, with 7 nucleotides matching TRBD2. This CDR3 contains 17 residues. Germline CDR1 and CDR2: SGHNT and YENEEA. After removal of 4 bases from V and 1 base from J, the junction contained 9 bases not matched to a gene. As DNA, the CDR3 is TGTGCCAGCAGCTCCTATGGGAGGGAGGGGAACACCGGGGAGCTGTTTTTT. Translated: CASSSYGREGNTGELFF.

This clone was counted between two and nine times. This chain links TRBV19 with TRBJ1-5; D is unresolved. V lost 1 base to trimming and J lost 12 bases, with 13 bases between them. This CDR3 is 13 amino acids long. Germline V gene sequence: CDR1 LNHDA, CDR2 SQIVND (reference sequence). In DNA form, the CDR3 reads TGTGCCAGTAGTATAGGTTACGGGGAGCGCCAGCATTTT. This encodes CASSIGYGERQHF.

The chain is built from TRBV28 and TRBJ2-5; the D is unclear. Germline V lookup: CDR1 MDHEN, CDR2 SYDVKM. The CDR3 length is 12 residues. V lost 6 bases and J lost 4, with 9 bases in between. The DNA of the CDR3 is TGTGCCAGCAGCTCCTTGGGAGAGACCCAGTACTTC. Protein: CASSSLGETQYF.

To note about this clone: One end of the junction does not line up with germline, which may come from a read error. The V and J genes are TRBV7-7 and TRBJ2-7; 8 nucleotides line up with TRBD2. CDR1 SSHAT and CDR2 FNYEAQ come from the germline V gene (reference sequence). This CDR3 is built from 14 residues. CDR3 in DNA: TGTGCTAGCAGCCCGGGACTAGACGGCTACGAGCAGTACTTC. This codes for CASSPGLDGYEQYF.

CDR3 residues: CASSPHSLNYGYTF. The CDR3 coding sequence is TGTGCCAGCAGTCCTCACAGTCTTAACTATGGCTACACCTTC. The chain couples TRBV28 to TRBJ1-2, with no clear D. The CDR3 covers 14 residues. Germline loops: CDR1 MDHEN, CDR2 SYDVKM. The ends were cut back, 5 bases at V and 1 base at J, with 11 bases in the middle.

J is TRBJ2-1 and V is TRBV5-4; perhaps TRBD1 as D (6 bases). Germline assignment: CDR1 SGHNT and CDR2 YYREEE (reference sequence). The V end lost 4 bases, the J end lost 7 bases, and 15 bases lay between the germline ends. The CDR3 contains 14 residues. CDR3 sequence: CASSTISTGNEQFF. CDR3 DNA: TGTGCCAGCAGCACCATTTCGACAGGAAATGAGCAGTTCTTC.

CDR3 region: CASRTSGETNEKLFF. The CDR3 nucleotides read TGTGCCAGCAGGACCTCCGGGGAAACTAATGAAAAACTGTTTTTT. J is TRBJ1-4 and V is TRBV28; no clear D gene. Trimming cost V 6 bases and J 1 base, with 12 bases left between them. The germline gives CDR1 MDHEN, CDR2 SYDVKM. The CDR3 length is 15 residues. Using reference TRBV28 and TRBJ1-4 for the parts outside the CDR3, the full variable domain is DVKVTQSSRYLVKRTGEKVFLECVQDMDHENMFWYRQDPGLGLRLIYFSYDVKMKEKGDIPEGYSVSREKKERFSLILESASTNQTSMYLCASRTSGETNEKLFFGSGTQLSVL.

The rearrangement joins TRBV5-4 to TRBJ2-5; D gene uncertain. This CDR3 is 14 amino acids long. Between the trimmed V and J ends, which lost 4 bases and 2 bases, there was a span of 12 bases. Germline CDR1 SGHNT, CDR2 YYREEE (reference sequence). This CDR3 reads CASSPKGKQETQYF. In DNA form, the CDR3 reads TGTGCCAGCAGCCCGAAGGGCAAACAAGAGACCCAGTACTTC.

In its sample, this clone was seen once. The V gene is TRBV7-2, the J gene TRBJ1-5; D is unclear. Germline CDR1 is SGHTA and CDR2 is FQGNSA. This CDR3 contains 12 residues. Trimming took off 4 bases at V and 7 bases at J, with 8 bases between the two ends. DNA for the CDR3: TGTGCCAGCAGCTCCCAAGGACAGCCCCAGCATTTT. This sequence encodes CASSSQGQPQHF.

The CDR3 nucleotides read TGTGCCAGCAGCCAAGCTTCGCTCTCTGGGGCCAACGTCCTGACTTTC. This sequence encodes CASSQASLSGANVLTF. The chain employs TRBV4-2 and TRBJ2-6; D gene ambiguous. The germline CDR1 and CDR2 sequences are LGHNA and YNFKEQ. The CDR3 is 16 amino acids. The V and J ends lost 1 base and 0 bases respectively, with 7 bases between them.

The gene calls are TRBV6-5 and TRBJ1-2; 7 bases align to TRBD1. This CDR3 is 15 amino acids long. J lost 6 bases, V lost 5 bases, and 12 bases had no gene match. Germline CDR1 is MNHEY and CDR2 is SVGAGI. CDR3 in DNA: TGTGCCAGCAGTAAATGGGACAGCCAATCGAATGGCTACACCTTC. This encodes CASSKWDSQSNGYTF.

The V gene is TRBV19, the J gene TRBJ1-3; D ambiguous. The CDR3 runs to 15 residues. The V end lost 7 bases, the J end lost 0 bases, and 13 bases lay between the germline ends. CDR1 is LNHDA, CDR2 SQIVND, per germline (reference sequence). The chain's CDR3 is CASTRTASSGNTIYF. CDR3 DNA sequence: TGTGCCAGTACCCGGACCGCCAGCTCTGGAAACACCATATATTTT.

This clone was seen only once. This chain links TRBV19 with TRBJ1-4, with D perhaps matching TRBD1 (5 bases). V lost 6 bases, J lost 8 bases, and 13 bases lay in between. This CDR3 is built from 13 residues. Germline V gene data show CDR1 as LNHDA and CDR2 as SQIVND (reference sequence). The CDR3 DNA reads as TGTGCCAGTAGCCGGGGGTCAGGGGAAAAACTGTTTTTT. It codes for CASSRGSGEKLFF. The whole variable domain, filled in from reference TRBV19 and TRBJ1-4, reads DGGITQSPKYLFRKEGQNVTLSCEQNLNHDAMYWYRQDPGQGLRLIYYSQIVNDFQKGDIAEGYSVSREKKESFPLTVTSAQKNPTAFYLCASSRGSGEKLFFGSGTQLSVL.

The V and J genes are TRBV18 and TRBJ1-2; maybe TRBD1 (5 bases). V was cut by 0 bases and J by 8 bases, with 13 bases left in between. Germline CDR1 KGHSH, CDR2 LQKENI. This CDR3 spans 14 amino acids. This chain's CDR3 is CASSPPEKGRGYTF. CDR3 bases: TGTGCCAGCTCACCACCGGAAAAGGGACGGGGCTACACCTTC.

V is TRBV28 and J is TRBJ2-5; possible D gene TRBD2, 5 bases. Deletions cut 1 base from V and 5 bases from J, with 8 bases between. This CDR3 has 13 residues. Germline V gene data show CDR1 as MDHEN and CDR2 as SYDVKM. CDR3: CASSLFQRETQYF. The CDR3 DNA sequence: TGTGCCAGCAGTTTATTCCAGCGGGAGACCCAGTACTTC. The variable domain in full, with the rest retrieved from reference TRBV28 and TRBJ2-5, is DVKVTQSSRYLVKRTGEKVFLECVQDMDHENMFWYRQDPGLGLRLIYFSYDVKMKEKGDIPEGYSVSREKKERFSLILESASTNQTSMYLCASSLFQRETQYFGPGTRLLVL.

V gene TRBV29-1 combines with J gene TRBJ2-2; no firm D call. CDR1 is SQVTM and CDR2 is ANQGSEA in the germline V gene. The CDR3 is made up of 12 amino acids. V gave up 5 bases and J gave up 5 bases, with 9 bases separating them. CDR3 DNA sequence: TGCAGCGTTCAATCGACGACCGGGGAGCTGTTTTTT. It codes for CSVQSTTGELFF.

The rearrangement joins TRBV19 to TRBJ1-2; 8 positions agree with TRBD1. This CDR3 contains 14 residues. Germline CDR1 and CDR2: LNHDA and SQIVND (reference sequence). The trim removed 4 bases at V and 7 bases at J, leaving 8 bases unmatched. CDR3 sequence reads: CASSTRTGSGGYTF. For the CDR3, the DNA is TGTGCCAGTAGTACTCGGACAGGGAGCGGTGGCTACACCTTC.

The chain has TRBV27 and TRBJ2-7; a possible D gene is TRBD2 (6 bases). The CDR3 extends over 13 amino acids. With 0 bases removed from V and 7 bases from J, the gap between germline ends came to 10 bases. Germline-derived CDR1 and CDR2 are MNHEY and SMNVEV (reference sequence). The chain's CDR3 is CASSLSGGIEQYF. The DNA of the CDR3 is TGTGCCAGCAGTTTATCGGGCGGGATAGAGCAGTACTTC.

The rearrangement links TRBV5-1 to TRBJ2-2, with 15 bases aligning to TRBD2. Germline CDR1 is SGHRS and CDR2 is YFSETQ. The CDR3 length is 18 residues. With V trimmed by 6 bases and J by 0 bases, 6 bases remained unmatched. The DNA of the CDR3 is TGCGCCAGCAAGAGGACTAGCGGGAGGGCGGCGAACACCGGGGAGCTGTTTTTT. It is translated as CASKRTSGRAANTGELFF.

For the CDR3, the DNA is TGTGCCACCAGCCGGCCCCCGGTCACAGATACGCAGTATTTT. This translates into CATSRPPVTDTQYF. The chain combines TRBV15 with TRBJ2-3; D gene unclear. The CDR3 length is 14 residues. Trimming took 5 bases from V and 2 from J, leaving 11 bases between them. Germline V gene lookup returns CDR1 LNHNV and CDR2 YYDKDF (reference sequence).

This clone appeared a single time. The rearrangement joins TRBV18 to TRBJ1-1; 7 bases fit TRBD1. Per the germline V gene, CDR1 is KGHSH and CDR2 is LQKENI. The J segment lost 5 bases and the V segment lost 5 bases, leaving 5 bases of the junction unmatched. The CDR3 length is 13 residues. CDR3: CASSLTGKTEAFF. The CDR3 region has the DNA TGTGCCAGCTCATTGACAGGGAAGACTGAAGCTTTCTTT.

In its sample, this clone was seen a few times. This rearrangement joins TRBV7-9 to TRBJ1-2; 9 nucleotides line up with TRBD1. The germline V gene encodes CDR1 SEHNR and CDR2 FQNEAQ (reference sequence). V lost 4 bases and J lost 4; bases outside the gene matches: 16. There are 18 residues in the CDR3. As DNA, the CDR3 is TGTGCCAGCAGCTCCCGAACTCCCGGGACAGGGTGGCCCTATGGCTACACCTTC. Its translation is CASSSRTPGTGWPYGYTF.

This chain uses TRBV4-1 with TRBJ1-3, with D maybe TRBD1 (5 bases). V lost 0 bases and J lost 2, with 26 bases in between. The CDR3 runs to 21 residues. The germline V gene encodes CDR1 MGHRA and CDR2 YSYEKL. The CDR3 protein is CASSQDTAWGRMDPPGNTIYF. The CDR3 bases are TGCGCCAGCAGCCAAGACACCGCCTGGGGCAGGATGGATCCTCCTGGAAACACCATATATTTT.